This TCR beta chain was sequenced for a study of blood T cell repertoires in COVID-19 (dated by TCRdb to the early 2020s). Regarding the study in general: Collaborator samples came from the United States, Italy and Spain and covered acute and convalescent phases of COVID-19. The material from the prospective study consisted of cDNA or gDNA derived from T cells, B-cell-depleted T cells, or PBMCs. Deeply sampled blood TCRbeta repertoires from subjects exposed to, actively infected with, or recovered from COVID-19 were included in the dataset. A freely available public database, intended as a resource for researchers studying the immune response to SARS-CoV-2, is where the repertoires were released. Samples were obtained from the ongoing ImmuneRACE study (first 160 participants) and from about 1,300 subjects provided by 6 global collaborators. The sample metadata nearly always contained a de-identified subject ID, COVID-19 status, age in years and sex. Where HLA class I and class II types were available, the types were taken from metadata supplied by the sample provider, not from assay-based typing. General study outcomes and caveats: The amount of clinical and demographic metadata varied by source and participant and was provided uncurated.

This clone was picked up a small number of times. The target of this receptor is not known. One base away there is no much larger clone; base qualities are not given. Sequences SGHRS (CDR1) and YFSETQ (CDR2) are obtained from the germline V gene. At the junction V is shortened by 0 bases and J by 8 bases; bases outside the gene matches: 13. From cysteine to phenylalanine, the CDR3 is 16 amino acids long. Only the CDR3 region is kept as DNA, spanning 48 bases read in frame from base 1. Whole blood was collected in K2EDTA tubes by collaborating institutions according to the institutions' own protocols. For TCRbeta analysis, collaborator samples were shipped as frozen whole blood, as isolated PBMCs, or as DNA extracted from either sample type. The immunoSEQ Assay, a bias-controlled multiplex PCR, was used to amplify TCRbeta CDR3 regions from genomic DNA. Concerning the study's data processing: The number of nucleated cells in each sample was estimated by amplification of reference gene primers within the assay. To quantify the absolute abundance of each unique TCRbeta CDR3 rearrangement, sequence reads were collapsed and filtered. For each sample, productive Simpson clonality was calculated by taking the square root of Simpson's diversity index across productive rearrangements. TCRdb provides this immuneACCESS table in a form limited to in-frame rearrangements. Some clones are lacking; in checked studies, under half of them reflect an unresolved V gene, and why the rest are absent is not known. Clone size and V and J calls were adopted from that table, with D and trimming inferred from the DNA. Present in this sample are some 250,000 clones, approximately 84% of which were seen just once. Of the sample, around 8% falls within the top ten clones.

The rearranged chain carries TRBV5-1 and TRBJ1-2, and 7 bases in between align with TRBD1. The sample taken for sequencing was peripheral blood. The origin of this receptor is a woman of 80 years or more with acute or convalescent COVID-19. The CDR3 loop reads CASSLGDPGGLRGYTF. The nucleotide sequence reads as follows: TGCGCCAGCAGCTTGGGAGATCCAGGGGGTTTAAGAGGCTACACCTTC.